Given below is one TCR beta chain in context. The assay was immunoSEQ multiplex PCR, and TCRdb's table has in-frame clones only and misses some. Of roughly 110,000 clones in the sample, more than 70% were seen once. Germline V CDR1 and CDR2: SEHNR, FQNEAQ (reference sequence). The V gene end was trimmed by 7 bases and the J gene end by 0 bases; junction bases not matched to a gene: 6. CDR3 length: 16 amino acids. The data were taken from a study of blood T cell repertoires in COVID-19. This clonotype originated in a woman aged 60-75 years with COVID-19, enrolled during active disease. The chain links TRBV7-9 to TRBJ2-2; 9 bases match TRBD2. Sequenced material: peripheral blood. The CDR3 DNA reads as TGTGCCAGCATCCTGGCGGGGGGGACGAACACCGGGGAGCTGTTTTTT. Its translation: CASILAGGTNTGELFF.